This T cell receptor beta chain was sequenced during a study of T cells after yellow fever vaccination. Trimming left V 5 bases short and J 5 bases short, with 13 bases between. The germline V gene has CDR1 SGHDT and CDR2 YYEEEE. This CDR3 has 14 residues. This clonotype was counted between two and nine times. MiXCR, applied by TCRdb to the 5' RACE reads, yields one record per CDR3 protein. The sample shows around 600,000 distinct CDR3 sequences, roughly 12% of them seen only once. The material was PBMCs, obtained on the day of the yellow fever booster vaccination. The sequence was collected from a man aged 25 to 45 who received the YFV17D yellow fever vaccine. The V gene is TRBV5-6, the J gene TRBJ1-4; maybe TRBD1 (6 bases). The CDR3 coding sequence is TGTGCCAGCAGACGGACAGACGGAAATGAAAAACTGTTTTTT. Translating gives CASRRTDGNEKLFF.